The TCR beta chain described here comes from a study of human T cells and chemical hapten exposure. About the research overall: Patch tests put 0.01% DPC on the upper back, read at 6 days.

The CDR3 has 15 amino acids. The ends were cut back, 3 bases at V and 1 base at J, with 13 bases in the middle. Germline CDR1 DFQATT, CDR2 SNEGSKA (reference sequence). Unique molecular identifiers were attached to individual cDNA molecules within the library. MiXCR, run by TCRdb on the RACE reads, gives a single entry per CDR3 protein. Of 250,000 to 300,000 distinct CDR3 sequences in the sample, just under 8% were seen once. There are a few counts of this clonotype. Its antigen is still unknown. The sample's time point: pre-sensitization, week 0. This sample's treatment: therapeutic diphenylcyclopropenone sensitization with weekly scalp DPC. Findings and limits, study-wide: Each of the donors had alopecia, so their immune responses may not resemble those of healthy people.

V usage is TRBV20-1 and J usage is TRBJ1-5; D gene unclear. The TCR sequence derives from a man aged 18 to 29 with alopecia areata. Some clones in this sample may be carry-over from other donors' samples. The sequences come from whole blood, collected in connection with sensitization to the hapten diphenylcyclopropenone (DPC). CDR3 protein: CSARWELGSNQPQHF. The CDR3 region has the DNA TGCAGTGCTAGGTGGGAGCTGGGGAGCAATCAGCCCCAGCATTTT.